One and the same sample provided the 18 T cell receptor beta chains below, sequenced in a study of blood T cells in healthy people across ages. Primed by a sample-barcoded 5' primer and a J-beta primer mix, a second PCR proceeded for 7 to 11 cycles. TCRdb recomputed calls from the 5' RACE reads with MiXCR, one row per CDR3 protein. The repertoire has approximately 1,700,000 distinct CDR3 sequences, approximately 40% of them found once; the top ten carry under 30%. What was sequenced was blood. The receptors derive from a human donor in good health.

The gene calls are TRBV4-2 and TRBJ2-2; TRBD2 aligns across 8 bases. Germline CDR1 and CDR2: LGHNA and YNFKEQ. CDR3 length: 18 amino acids. The junction had 20 bases not matched to a gene; V was cut back by 7 bases and J by 7 bases. The CDR3 sequence is CASNPRGASGGDRGELFF. CDR3 bases: TGTGCCAGCAACCCAAGGGGGGCAAGCGGGGGAGACCGCGGGGAGCTGTTTTTT.

This clonotype was seen more than once but under ten times. The V and J genes are TRBV4-1 and TRBJ2-3; weak D call: TRBD2 (6 bases). Germline values: CDR1 MGHRA, CDR2 YSYEKL. CDR3 length equals 14 residues. The ends were cut back, 1 base at V and 2 bases at J, with 7 bases in the middle. CDR3 sequence reads: CASSQGDSTDTQYF. The CDR3 region has the DNA TGCGCCAGCAGCCAAGGGGACTCCACAGATACGCAGTATTTT.

The genes are TRBV7-9 and TRBJ2-4; possible D gene TRBD1, 5 bases. Germline V lookup: CDR1 SEHNR, CDR2 FQNEAQ (reference sequence). The CDR3 totals 13 residues. The V end lost 4 bases, the J end lost 8 bases, and 12 bases lay between the germline ends. The CDR3 DNA reads TGTGCCAGCAGCTCACAGAAGGGGCACATTCAGTACTTC. This gives the protein CASSSQKGHIQYF. Drawing the rest from reference TRBV7-9 and TRBJ2-4, the complete variable domain is DTGVSQNPRHKITKRGQNVTFRCDPISEHNRLYWYRQTLGQGPEFLTYFQNEAQLEKSRLLSDRFSAERPKGSFSTLEIQRTEQGDSAMYLCASSSQKGHIQYFGAGTRLSVL.

The table lists this clonotype with a few counts. This chain joins TRBV14 and TRBJ2-5; D unclear. The CDR3 length is 13 residues. The germline V gene has CDR1 SGHDN and CDR2 FVKESK. Trimming cost V 2 bases and J 1 base, with 5 bases left between them. The CDR3 loop is CASSQQVQETQYF. CDR3 coding DNA: TGTGCCAGCAGCCAACAGGTCCAAGAGACCCAGTACTTC.

On this clonotype: The junction does not match germline at one end; this may be a read error. CDR3 nucleotide sequence: TGTGCCAGCAGACAAGTTCCGGAGGGTGGAGCATATTTT. As protein: CASRQVPEGGAYF. The rearrangement uses TRBV3-1 and TRBJ1-3; D not resolved. The CDR3 is made up of 13 amino acids. Germline-derived CDR1 and CDR2 are LGHDT and YNNKEL (reference sequence).

This clonotype was recorded once. The V and J genes are TRBV20-1 and TRBJ2-3; a weak D match, TRBD2 (5 bases). Germline V gives CDR1 DFQATT, CDR2 SNEGSKA (reference sequence). Trimming shortened V by 0 bases and J by 2 bases, and 12 bases separated the two germline ends. The CDR3 is 15 residues long. The CDR3: CSARDWLTTTDTQYF. The CDR3 DNA is TGCAGTGCTAGAGATTGGTTGACTACCACAGATACGCAGTATTTT.

This sequence joins TRBV7-7 and TRBJ2-2; D possibly matches TRBD1 or TRBD2 (5 bases each). The V gene's germline CDR1 is SSHAT and CDR2 FNYEAQ (reference sequence). V was trimmed by 2 bases and J by 0 bases, leaving 16 bases between them. The CDR3 contains 18 residues. The CDR3, as DNA: TGTGCCAGCAGCTTAAATCCAGCGGCGGACACGAACACCGGGGAGCTGTTTTTT. Translating gives CASSLNPAADTNTGELFF.

The chain carries TRBV29-1 and TRBJ2-6, with unresolved D. The CDR3 is 15 residues long. Deletions cut 4 bases from V and 0 bases from J, with 10 bases between. Germline loops: CDR1 SQVTM, CDR2 ANQGSEA. CDR3 DNA: TGCAGCGTTGGAGTGGGTGGCTCTGGGGCCAACGTCCTGACTTTC. It specifies CSVGVGGSGANVLTF.

Details on this clonotype: The junction shows a germline mismatch at one end, possibly a read error. The genes are TRBV28 and TRBJ1-2; D gene unclear. The CDR3 is 13 residues long. Germline CDR1 MDHEN, CDR2 SYDVKM. The CDR3 DNA is TGTGCCAACAGTTACGAGACGAACTATGGCTACACCTTC. It specifies CANSYETNYGYTF.

The rearrangement uses TRBV5-1 and TRBJ1-1; D is unresolved. V dropped 3 bases and J dropped 5 bases, with 11 bases sitting between them. Germline lookup yields CDR1 SGHRS and CDR2 YFSETQ. The CDR3 loop spans 13 amino acids. For the CDR3, the DNA is TGCGCCAGCAGCTCCCAGCCTGCGACTGAAGCTTTCTTT. Translated: CASSSQPATEAFF.

The V call is TRBV28, the J call TRBJ1-1; possible D gene TRBD1, 5 bases. CDR3 length equals 16 residues. Germline-derived CDR1 and CDR2 are MDHEN and SYDVKM. V lost 5 bases to trimming and J lost 3 bases, with 19 bases between them. The CDR3 sequence: CASSPLGIIGDTEAFF. The CDR3 DNA follows: TGTGCCAGCAGTCCCTTAGGTATAATAGGGGACACTGAAGCTTTCTTT.

There are a few counts of this clonotype. The genes are TRBV7-2 and TRBJ1-2, with D maybe TRBD1 (6 bases). There are 12 residues in the CDR3. Trimming took off 6 bases at V and 5 bases at J, with 10 bases between the two ends. Germline CDR1 and CDR2: SGHTA and FQGNSA. The CDR3: CASSMTGYGYTF. CDR3 DNA sequence: TGTGCCAGCAGTATGACAGGTTATGGCTACACCTTC.

The chain couples TRBV20-1 to TRBJ2-3; TRBD2 matches 15 bases. CDR3 length equals 16 residues. The germline gives CDR1 DFQATT, CDR2 SNEGSKA (reference sequence). Unmatched junction bases numbered 11, after V lost 6 bases and J lost 7 bases. CDR3 loop: CSARPGTSGGRYTQYF. The CDR3, as DNA: TGCAGTGCCAGGCCCGGGACTAGCGGGGGGCGGTATACGCAGTATTTT.

This clonotype turned up a few times. This chain's CDR3 is CASSQGLGRPETQYF. DNA for the CDR3: TGCGCCAGCAGCCAAGGACTTGGCCGTCCGGAGACCCAGTACTTC. The chain joins TRBV4-3 to TRBJ2-5, with D uncertain. The germline V and J ends were trimmed by 1 base and 5 bases, with 14 bases remaining between them. Germline CDR1 reads LGHNA; CDR2 reads YSLEER. This CDR3 region has 15 residues.

V is TRBV18 and J is TRBJ1-1, with D unresolved. Trimming stripped 3 bases from V and 5 bases from J, with 7 bases between. This CDR3 is built from 12 residues. Germline CDR1 reads KGHSH; CDR2 reads LQKENI. CDR3 loop: CASSPVETEAFF. The CDR3 DNA is TGTGCCAGCTCACCGGTTGAAACTGAAGCTTTCTTT.

The V gene is TRBV6-5, the J gene TRBJ2-7; 9 bases agree with TRBD1. This CDR3 is 18 amino acids long. The J segment lost 4 bases and the V segment lost 4 bases, leaving 17 bases of the junction unmatched. In germline, CDR1 is MNHEY, CDR2 SVGAGI. The CDR3: CASSSSPYLGQGRYEQYF. The CDR3 DNA follows: TGTGCCAGCAGTTCTTCACCTTATCTGGGACAGGGAAGGTACGAGCAGTACTTC.

This clonotype was observed a handful of times. The chain recombines TRBV10-3 with TRBJ1-2; TRBD1 agrees at 8 bases. CDR3 length: 13 residues. Germline trimming cut 7 bases from V and 8 bases from J; bases unmatched to any gene: 9. Germline V lookup: CDR1 ENHRY, CDR2 SYGVKD. In DNA form, the CDR3 reads TGTGCCATCACCCTAGGACAGGGTTCAGGCTACACCTTC. It yields the protein CAITLGQGSGYTF.

V and J are TRBV29-1 and TRBJ1-1; D not certain. Trimming removed 4 bases at V and 5 bases at J, with 14 bases between. Germline V lookup: CDR1 SQVTM, CDR2 ANQGSEA. This CDR3 is built from 13 residues. In nucleotides, the CDR3 is TGCAGCGTTGCCGGGAGAAGTTGGACTGAAGCTTTCTTT. This encodes CSVAGRSWTEAFF.